This passage covers 22 T cell receptor beta chains from one sample sequenced in a study of blood T cell repertoires in COVID-19. Profiling relied on immunoSEQ multiplex PCR, and the TCRdb table lists in-frame clones only, not all of them. The table has about 75,000 clones, 88% seen once. The specimen was peripheral blood. These receptors all stem from a human donor in a cohort sampled during active COVID-19.

The J gene is TRBJ1-1, the V gene TRBV29-1, with 10 bases that match TRBD1. J was trimmed by 3 bases and V by 8 bases; bases with no gene match: 3. This CDR3 comprises 12 residues. Germline values: CDR1 SQVTM, CDR2 ANQGSEA. This CDR3 reads CSFGTGDTEAFF. The DNA for the CDR3 is TGCAGCTTCGGGACAGGGGACACTGAAGCTTTCTTT.

J is TRBJ1-2 and V is TRBV7-9; 7 bases are a match to TRBD1. This CDR3 is built from 15 residues. Per the germline V gene, CDR1 is SEHNR and CDR2 is FQNEAQ (reference sequence). V dropped 5 bases and J dropped 8; count of bases not matched to a gene: 14. The CDR3 sequence: CASSQGQLAIAGYTF. DNA of the CDR3: TGTGCCAGCAGCCAGGGACAGCTTGCGATTGCGGGCTACACCTTC.

V usage is TRBV14 and J usage is TRBJ2-7, with 7 bases lining up with TRBD2. The CDR3 consists of 15 residues. V dropped 0 bases and J dropped 4; count of bases not matched to a gene: 6. Germline V CDR1 and CDR2: SGHDN, FVKESK. As DNA, the CDR3 is TGTGCCAGCAGCCAAGAGCCCAAACTAGCGTACGAGCAGTACTTC. This codes for CASSQEPKLAYEQYF.

The gene calls are TRBV24-1 and TRBJ2-7, with TRBD2 matching 8 bases. The germline CDR1 and CDR2 sequences are KGHDR and SFDVKD. This CDR3 is 16 amino acids long. V trimming: 1 base; J trimming: 1 base; junction bases outside the gene matches: 5. As DNA, the CDR3 is TGTGCCACCAGTGATTTTTGCGGGAGGTGGTCCTACGAGCAGTACTTC. Its protein is CATSDFCGRWSYEQYF.

The V gene is TRBV2, the J gene TRBJ2-6; 7 bases line up with TRBD2. The ends lost 7 bases at V and 4 bases at J; junction bases unmatched: 10. This CDR3 is 16 amino acids long. Germline-derived CDR1 and CDR2 are SNHLY and FYNNEI. The CDR3 DNA reads as TGTGCCAGCACTCTGAGGGGAGGGTACGGGGCCAACGTCCTGACTTTC. Protein sequence: CASTLRGGYGANVLTF.

The rearrangement joins TRBV5-4 to TRBJ2-7; 7 bases align to TRBD1. Germline CDR1 and CDR2: SGHNT and YYREEE (reference sequence). The CDR3 consists of 14 residues. V shed 7 bases and J 3 bases; nucleotides not matched to a gene: 10. The CDR3 is CASSPGQSIYEQYF. Written as DNA, the CDR3 is TGTGCCAGCTCCCCGGGACAGTCCATCTACGAGCAGTACTTC.

The chain employs TRBV15 and TRBJ2-1; D is perhaps TRBD2 (5 bases). The CDR3 extends over 16 amino acids. Trimming left V 6 bases short and J 3 bases short, with 18 bases between. The germline V gene encodes CDR1 LNHNV and CDR2 YYDKDF (reference sequence). The CDR3 here is CATSRIRSGFYNEQFF. The CDR3 coding sequence is TGTGCCACCAGTCGCATTCGGAGCGGTTTCTACAATGAGCAGTTCTTC.

The chain recombines TRBV19 with TRBJ2-1, with D possibly being TRBD1 (6 bases). Germline assignment: CDR1 LNHDA and CDR2 SQIVND (reference sequence). Trimming left V 3 bases short and J 0 bases short, with 9 bases between. The CDR3 loop spans 15 amino acids. In DNA, the CDR3 is TGTGCCAGTAGTATGGCGGACAGCTCCTACAATGAGCAGTTCTTC. Protein product: CASSMADSSYNEQFF.

The chain uses TRBV4-1 and TRBJ1-6; 9 bases line up with TRBD1. The V gene end was trimmed by 2 bases and the J gene end by 9 bases; junction bases not matched to a gene: 2. Per the germline V gene, CDR1 is MGHRA and CDR2 is YSYEKL. CDR3 length: 14 residues. This CDR3 reads CASSQRDRVSPLHF. CDR3 bases: TGCGCCAGCAGCCAACGGGACAGGGTTTCACCCCTCCACTTT.

The chain uses TRBV27 and TRBJ1-3; the D gene is possibly TRBD1 (5 bases). Trimming shortened V by 5 bases and J by 2 bases, and 16 bases separated the two germline ends. This CDR3 is 16 amino acids long. Germline V gene data show CDR1 as MNHEY and CDR2 as SMNVEV (reference sequence). CDR3 sequence reads: CASSTRGVGAGNTIYF. As DNA, the CDR3 is TGTGCCAGCAGTACCCGGGGGGTTGGGGCTGGAAACACCATATATTTT.

In the case of this clone: The sample carries other DNA sequences with the same CDR3. This chain links TRBV6-4 with TRBJ2-3; 8 bases fit TRBD2. The CDR3 totals 14 residues. V dropped 3 bases and J dropped 1; count of bases not matched to a gene: 0. CDR1 is MRHNA and CDR2 is SNTAGT in the germline V gene. This CDR3 is CASSEAGGTDTQYF. CDR3 DNA: TGTGCCAGCAGTGAAGCGGGAGGCACAGATACGCAGTATTTT.

The table lists this clone with a count of one. The chain employs TRBV5-6 and TRBJ2-7, with 7 bases that match TRBD2. Germline CDR1 is SGHDT and CDR2 is YYEEEE. J gave up 6 bases and V 3 bases, and 3 bases lay outside the gene matches. The CDR3 consists of 12 residues. The CDR3 DNA follows: TGTGCCAGCAGCTCCGGGGGGAGCGAGCAGTACTTC. This encodes CASSSGGSEQYF. Using reference TRBV5-6 and TRBJ2-7 for the parts outside the CDR3, the full variable domain is DAGVTQSPTHLIKTRGQQVTLRCSPKSGHDTVSWYQQALGQGPQFIFQYYEEEERQRGNFPDRFSGHQFPNYSSELNVNALLLGDSALYLCASSSGGSEQYFGPGTRLTVT.

The V gene is TRBV11-2, the J gene TRBJ2-1, with TRBD2 as a possible D gene (6 bases). Germline V gives CDR1 SGHAT, CDR2 FQNNGV. This CDR3 comprises 14 residues. Between the trimmed V and J ends, which lost 7 bases and 1 base, there was a span of 11 bases. CDR3 bases: TGTGCCAGCACGGATAGCGGATCCTACAATGAGCAGTTCTTC. Protein: CASTDSGSYNEQFF.

The J gene is TRBJ2-1, the V gene TRBV29-1, with 10 bases matching TRBD2. Looked up from germline, CDR1 is SQVTM and CDR2 is ANQGSEA. The V segment lost 4 bases and the J segment 3 bases; nucleotides outside the gene matches: 6. The CDR3 consists of 15 residues. The CDR3 sequence: CSVALLAGIYNEQFF. The CDR3, as DNA: TGCAGCGTTGCCCTACTAGCGGGGATCTACAATGAGCAGTTCTTC.

This chain joins TRBV2 and TRBJ2-2, with 8 bases fitting TRBD1. The germline V gene encodes CDR1 SNHLY and CDR2 FYNNEI. There are 16 residues in the CDR3. With V trimmed by 2 bases and J by 2 bases, 4 bases remained unmatched. The chain's CDR3 is CASSERQGLNTGELFF. Written as DNA, the CDR3 is TGTGCCAGCAGTGAAAGACAGGGGCTTAACACCGGGGAGCTGTTTTTT.

This chain connects TRBV6-6 to TRBJ1-4, with 8 positions matching TRBD1. Germline trimming cut 5 bases from V and 5 bases from J; bases unmatched to any gene: 7. Germline V gives CDR1 MNHNY, CDR2 SVGAGI (reference sequence). This CDR3 is built from 15 residues. The CDR3 nucleotides read TGTGCCAGCAGTCAGACAGGGGAGGAGAATGAAAAACTGTTTTTT. Its protein product is CASSQTGEENEKLFF.

The CDR3 DNA sequence: TGTGCCAGCAGCTTGGCCCGGACAGCCCAATCACCCCTCCACTTT. Its translation: CASSLARTAQSPLHF. The V call is TRBV7-8, the J call TRBJ1-6, with D possibly TRBD1 on 6 matching bases. The length of the CDR3 is 15 residues. Germline CDR1 SGHVS, CDR2 FQNEAQ. The germline V and J ends were trimmed by 3 bases and 10 bases, with 16 bases remaining between them.

The rearrangement links TRBV7-2 to TRBJ2-1; TRBD2 aligns across 7 bases. The CDR3 has 15 amino acids. Germline V lookup: CDR1 SGHTA, CDR2 FQGNSA. V dropped 5 bases and J dropped 7; count of bases not matched to a gene: 11. CDR3 DNA: TGTGCCAGCAGCCCAGATGGCGGGAGTCTTAATGAGCAGTTCTTC. Its protein is CASSPDGGSLNEQFF. Using reference TRBV7-2 and TRBJ2-1 for the parts outside the CDR3, the full variable domain is GAGVSQSPSNKVTEKGKDVELRCDPISGHTALYWYRQSLGQGLEFLIYFQGNSAPDKSGLPSDRFSAERTGGSVSTLTIQRTQQEDSAVYLCASSPDGGSLNEQFFGPGTRLTVL.

V is TRBV29-1 and J is TRBJ1-2; no clear D. This CDR3 has 13 amino acids. Per the germline V gene, CDR1 is SQVTM and CDR2 is ANQGSEA. V lost 5 bases and J lost 7, with 17 bases in between. This CDR3 reads CSVSARLVGGYTF. In DNA, the CDR3 is TGCAGCGTTTCCGCCCGACTTGTCGGTGGCTACACCTTC.

The chain carries TRBV5-1 and TRBJ2-7; D is possibly TRBD1 (6 bases). V lost 4 bases and J 7 bases, leaving 12 bases between the germline ends. The CDR3 runs to 12 residues. CDR1 SGHRS and CDR2 YFSETQ come from the germline V gene. The CDR3 protein is CASSGRGREQYF. DNA for the CDR3: TGCGCCAGCAGCGGCAGGGGTCGAGAGCAGTACTTC.

In its sample, this clone was seen once. The chain uses TRBV15 and TRBJ1-4; D gene ambiguous. V gave up 5 bases and J gave up 5 bases, with 27 bases separating them. From germline, CDR1 is LNHNV and CDR2 YYDKDF (reference sequence). The CDR3 has 19 residues. The DNA of the CDR3 is TGTGCCACCAGCGAGGGATGGGCCTCGGACCAGTACCTAAATGAAAAACTGTTTTTT. Its protein product is CATSEGWASDQYLNEKLFF.

The chain links TRBV5-5 to TRBJ1-2; 7 nucleotides align to TRBD1. Per the germline V gene, CDR1 is SGHKS and CDR2 is YYEKEE (reference sequence). This CDR3 region has 13 residues. V lost 2 bases, J lost 6 bases, and 4 bases stayed unmatched. CDR3 amino acids: CASSLTGANGYTF. Here the CDR3 DNA reads TGTGCCAGCAGCTTAACAGGGGCTAATGGCTACACCTTC.